This TCR beta chain was captured in a study of a mutant IDH1 vaccine in newly diagnosed glioma. V shed 0 bases, J shed 3 bases, and the junction held 9 bases outside the gene matches. Germline lookup yields CDR1 SGHDT and CDR2 YYEEEE. The CDR3 runs 16 residues. Remarks on this clone: The antigen is unknown.

Indicated time point: week 35, safety follow-up. The investigators gave 300 ug of mutant IDH1 20-mer peptide in each vaccine dose, together with topical imiquimod. TCRdb's table, derived via immunoSEQ multiplex PCR, lists solely in-frame clones and lacks some. The sample carries fewer than 70,000 clones, approximately 86% recorded once. This chain connects TRBV5-6 to TRBJ2-7; 7 positions agree with TRBD2. This receptor was taken from a man under 40 with glioma. The input for sequencing was PBMCs, taken from a glioma patient whose treatment included an IDH1 peptide vaccine. CDR3 bases: TGTGCCAGCAGCTTGGGAAGGTCGGGACTACACTACGAGCAGTACTTC. Translation gives CASSLGRSGLHYEQYF.